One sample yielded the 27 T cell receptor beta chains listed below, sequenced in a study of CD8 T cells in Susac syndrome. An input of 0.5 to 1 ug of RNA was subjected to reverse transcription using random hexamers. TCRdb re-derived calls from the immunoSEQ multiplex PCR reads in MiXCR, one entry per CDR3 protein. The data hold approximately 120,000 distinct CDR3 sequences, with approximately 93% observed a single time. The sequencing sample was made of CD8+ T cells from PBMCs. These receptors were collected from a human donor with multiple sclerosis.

CDR3 region: CASARDRVNTEAFF. The DNA for the CDR3 is TGTGCCAGCGCCCGGGACAGGGTGAACACTGAAGCTTTCTTT. V and J are TRBV18 and TRBJ1-1; 9 bases map to TRBD1. Germline loops: CDR1 KGHSH, CDR2 LQKENI. J gave up 0 bases and V 8 bases, and 4 bases lay outside the gene matches. The CDR3 has 14 residues.

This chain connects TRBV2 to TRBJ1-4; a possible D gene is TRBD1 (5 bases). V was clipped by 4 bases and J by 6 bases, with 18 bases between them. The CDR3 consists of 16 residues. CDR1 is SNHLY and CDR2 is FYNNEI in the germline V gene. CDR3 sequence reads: CASSGGDRPGDEKLFF. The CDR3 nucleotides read TGTGCCAGCAGTGGGGGGGACCGTCCCGGGGATGAAAAACTGTTTTTT.

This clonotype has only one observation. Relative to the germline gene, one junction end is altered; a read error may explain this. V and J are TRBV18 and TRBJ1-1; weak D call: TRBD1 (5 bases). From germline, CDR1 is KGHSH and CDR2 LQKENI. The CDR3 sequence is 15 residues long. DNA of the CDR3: TGTGCCAGCTCAGCACCGGACAACTATAACACTGAAGCTTTCTTT. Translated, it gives CASSAPDNYNTEAFF. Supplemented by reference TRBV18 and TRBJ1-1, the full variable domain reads NAGVMQNPRHLVRRRGQEARLRCSPMKGHSHVYWYRQLPEEGLKFMVYLQKENIIDESGMPKERFSAEFPKEGPSILRIQQVVRGDSAAYFCASSAPDNYNTEAFFGQGTRLTVV.

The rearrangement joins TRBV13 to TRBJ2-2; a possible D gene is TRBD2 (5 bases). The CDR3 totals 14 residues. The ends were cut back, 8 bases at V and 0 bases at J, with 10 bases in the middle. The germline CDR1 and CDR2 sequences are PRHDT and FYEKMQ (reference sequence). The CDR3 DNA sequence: TGTGCCAGCCCAGGACTGTCGAACACCGGGGAGCTGTTTTTT. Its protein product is CASPGLSNTGELFF.

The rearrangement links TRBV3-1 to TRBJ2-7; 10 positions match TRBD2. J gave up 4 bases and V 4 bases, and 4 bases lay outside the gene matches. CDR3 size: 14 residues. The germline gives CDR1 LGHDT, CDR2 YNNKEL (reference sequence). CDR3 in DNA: TGTGCCAGCAGCCCCGGGACTAGCGTTTACGAGCAGTACGTC. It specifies CASSPGTSVYEQYV.

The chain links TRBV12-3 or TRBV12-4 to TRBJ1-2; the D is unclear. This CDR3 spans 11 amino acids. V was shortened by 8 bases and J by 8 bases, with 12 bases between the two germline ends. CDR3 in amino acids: CASGPDGGYTF. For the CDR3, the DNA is TGTGCCAGCGGGCCTGATGGGGGCTACACCTTC.

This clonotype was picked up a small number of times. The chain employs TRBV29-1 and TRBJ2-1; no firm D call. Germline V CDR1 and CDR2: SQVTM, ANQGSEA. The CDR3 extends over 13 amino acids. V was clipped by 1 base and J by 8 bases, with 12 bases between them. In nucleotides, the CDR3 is TGCAGCGTTGAAGCAAGCAGGCCGTATGAGCAGTTCTTC. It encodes CSVEASRPYEQFF.

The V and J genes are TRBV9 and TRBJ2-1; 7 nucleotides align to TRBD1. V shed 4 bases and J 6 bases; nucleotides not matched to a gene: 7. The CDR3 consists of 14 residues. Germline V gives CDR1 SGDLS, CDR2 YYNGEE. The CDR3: CASSYRAGGNEQFF. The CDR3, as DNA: TGTGCCAGCAGCTATCGAGCAGGGGGCAATGAGCAGTTCTTC.

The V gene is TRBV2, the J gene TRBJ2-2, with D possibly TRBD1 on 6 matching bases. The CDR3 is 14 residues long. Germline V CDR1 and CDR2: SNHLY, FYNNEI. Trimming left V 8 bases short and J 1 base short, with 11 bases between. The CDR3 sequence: CASLPGQNTGELFF. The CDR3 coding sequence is TGTGCCAGCCTCCCGGGACAGAACACCGGGGAGCTGTTTTTT.

In DNA, the CDR3 is TGTGCCAGCAGCGCGCTCGCAGTGGCGCACTACGAGCAGTACTTC. It is translated as CASSALAVAHYEQYF. The chain couples TRBV7-6 to TRBJ2-7; no firm D call. Germline V gives CDR1 SGHVS, CDR2 FNYEAQ. Trimming removed 5 bases at V and 3 bases at J, with 17 bases between. The CDR3 length is 15 residues.

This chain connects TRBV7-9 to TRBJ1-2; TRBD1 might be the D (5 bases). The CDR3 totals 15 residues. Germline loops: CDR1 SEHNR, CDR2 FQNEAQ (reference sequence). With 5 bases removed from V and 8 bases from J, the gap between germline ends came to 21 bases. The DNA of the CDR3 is TGTGCCAGCAGCCCCAGGGCCCTCACTATTTTCGGCTACACCTTC. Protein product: CASSPRALTIFGYTF. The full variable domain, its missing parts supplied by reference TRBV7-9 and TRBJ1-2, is DTGVSQNPRHKITKRGQNVTFRCDPISEHNRLYWYRQTLGQGPEFLTYFQNEAQLEKSRLLSDRFSAERPKGSFSTLEIQRTEQGDSAMYLCASSPRALTIFGYTFGSGTRLTVV.

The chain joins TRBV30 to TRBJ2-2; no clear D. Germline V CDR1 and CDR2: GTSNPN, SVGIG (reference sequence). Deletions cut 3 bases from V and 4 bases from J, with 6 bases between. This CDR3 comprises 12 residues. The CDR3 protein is CAWRQSTGELFF. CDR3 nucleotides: TGTGCCTGGAGACAGAGCACCGGGGAGCTGTTTTTT.

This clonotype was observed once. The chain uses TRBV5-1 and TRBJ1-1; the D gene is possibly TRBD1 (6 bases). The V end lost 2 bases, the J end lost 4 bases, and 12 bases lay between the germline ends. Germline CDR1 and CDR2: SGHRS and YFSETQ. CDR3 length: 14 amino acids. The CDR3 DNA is TGCGCCAGCAGCTTTGGGGGCACGGGCACTGAAGCTTTCTTT. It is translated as CASSFGGTGTEAFF.

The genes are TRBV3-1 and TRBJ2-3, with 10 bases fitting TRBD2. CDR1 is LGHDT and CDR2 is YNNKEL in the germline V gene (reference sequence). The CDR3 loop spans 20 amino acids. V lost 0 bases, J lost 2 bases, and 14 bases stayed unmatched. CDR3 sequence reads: CASSQDLPLAGSSYTDTQYF. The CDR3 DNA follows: TGTGCCAGCAGCCAAGATCTCCCACTAGCGGGAAGTTCTTACACAGATACGCAGTATTTT.

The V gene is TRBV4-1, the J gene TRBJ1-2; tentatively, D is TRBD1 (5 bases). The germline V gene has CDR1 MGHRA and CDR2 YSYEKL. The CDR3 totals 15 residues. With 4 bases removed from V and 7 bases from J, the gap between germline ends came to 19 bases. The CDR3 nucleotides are TGCGCCAGCAGCCCCCGCCAGGGCCGGAGTAGTGGCTACACCTTC. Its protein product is CASSPRQGRSSGYTF.

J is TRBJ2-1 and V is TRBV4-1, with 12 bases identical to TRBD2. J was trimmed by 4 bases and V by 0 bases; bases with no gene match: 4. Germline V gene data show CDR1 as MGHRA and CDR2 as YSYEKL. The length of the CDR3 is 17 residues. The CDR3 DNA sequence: TGCGCCAGCAGCCAAGATCGGACTAGCGGGGCTTACAATGAGCAGTTCTTC. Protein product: CASSQDRTSGAYNEQFF.

Here the CDR3 reads CASSYHRGYNSPLHF. CDR3 DNA: TGTGCCAGCAGCTACCACAGGGGGTATAATTCACCCCTCCACTTT. The chain carries TRBV5-6 and TRBJ1-6; the match to TRBD1 covers 8 bases. The germline gives CDR1 SGHDT, CDR2 YYEEEE. J was trimmed by 4 bases and V by 3 bases; bases with no gene match: 3. CDR3 length equals 15 residues.

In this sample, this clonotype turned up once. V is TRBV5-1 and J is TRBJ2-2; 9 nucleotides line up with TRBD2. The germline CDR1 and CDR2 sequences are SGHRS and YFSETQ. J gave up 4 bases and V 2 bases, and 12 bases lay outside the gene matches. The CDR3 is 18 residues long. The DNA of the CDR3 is TGCGCCAGCAGCTTCGGCCTAGCGGGGAGGACCTCCACCGGGGAGCTGTTTTTT. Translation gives CASSFGLAGRTSTGELFF.

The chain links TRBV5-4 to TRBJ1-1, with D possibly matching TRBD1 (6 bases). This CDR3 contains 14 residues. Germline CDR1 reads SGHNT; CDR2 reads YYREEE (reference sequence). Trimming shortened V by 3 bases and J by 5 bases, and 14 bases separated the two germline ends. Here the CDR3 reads CASSSSGTKTEAFF. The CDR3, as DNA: TGTGCCAGCAGCTCATCCGGGACAAAGACTGAAGCTTTCTTT.

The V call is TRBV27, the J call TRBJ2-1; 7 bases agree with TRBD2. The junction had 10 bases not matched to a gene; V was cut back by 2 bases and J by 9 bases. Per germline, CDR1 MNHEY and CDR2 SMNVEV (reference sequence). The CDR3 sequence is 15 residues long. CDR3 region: CASSLGGRGSAEQFF. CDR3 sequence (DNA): TGTGCCAGCAGTTTAGGGGGGAGGGGTAGTGCTGAGCAGTTCTTC.

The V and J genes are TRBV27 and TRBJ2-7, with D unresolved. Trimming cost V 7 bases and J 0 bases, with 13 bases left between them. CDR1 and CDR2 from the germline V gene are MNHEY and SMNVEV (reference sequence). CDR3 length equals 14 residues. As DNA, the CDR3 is TGTGCCAGCACCGACGCGGAAGCCTCCTACGAGCAGTACGTC. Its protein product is CASTDAEASYEQYV.

CDR3 sequence: CASSFDGGLAREQFF. The CDR3 region has the DNA TGTGCCAGCAGCTTCGACGGGGGGTTGGCGCGTGAGCAGTTCTTC. The chain has TRBV7-3 and TRBJ2-1, with 7 bases aligning to TRBD2. With V trimmed by 3 bases and J by 9 bases, 11 bases remained unmatched. The CDR3 extends over 15 amino acids. The germline V gene has CDR1 SGHTA and CDR2 FQGTGA.

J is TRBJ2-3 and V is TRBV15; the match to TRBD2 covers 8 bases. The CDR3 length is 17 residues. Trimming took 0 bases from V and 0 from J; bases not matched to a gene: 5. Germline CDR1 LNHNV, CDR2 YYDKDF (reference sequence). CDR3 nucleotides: TGTGCCACCAGCAGAGATCAAGGCGGGGGGAGCACAGATACGCAGTATTTT. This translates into CATSRDQGGGSTDTQYF.

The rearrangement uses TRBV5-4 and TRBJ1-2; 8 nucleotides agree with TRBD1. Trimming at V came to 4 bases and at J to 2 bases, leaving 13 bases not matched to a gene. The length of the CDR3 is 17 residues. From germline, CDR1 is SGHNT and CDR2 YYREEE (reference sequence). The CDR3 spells CASSLGMAGQDNYGYTF. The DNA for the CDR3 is TGTGCCAGCAGCCTCGGAATGGCGGGACAGGACAACTATGGCTACACCTTC.

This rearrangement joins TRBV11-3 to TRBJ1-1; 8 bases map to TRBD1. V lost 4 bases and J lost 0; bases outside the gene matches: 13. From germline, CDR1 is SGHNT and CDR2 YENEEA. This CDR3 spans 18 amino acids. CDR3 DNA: TGTGCCAGCAGCTCCTCGGACAGGGTATCACAAGTGAACACTGAAGCTTTCTTT. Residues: CASSSSDRVSQVNTEAFF. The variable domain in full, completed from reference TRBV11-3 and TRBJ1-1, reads EAGVVQSPRYKIIEKKQPVAFWCNPISGHNTLYWYLQNLGQGPELLIRYENEEAVDDSQLPKDRFSAERLKGVDSTLKIQPAELGDSAVYLCASSSSDRVSQVNTEAFFGQGTRLTVV.

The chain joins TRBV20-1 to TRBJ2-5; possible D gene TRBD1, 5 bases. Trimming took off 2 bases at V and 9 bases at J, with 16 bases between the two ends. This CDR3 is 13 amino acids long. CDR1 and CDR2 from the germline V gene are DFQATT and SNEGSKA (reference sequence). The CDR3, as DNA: TGCAGTGCTAGATCTCATGGCCCCAGGGCCCAGTACTTC. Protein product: CSARSHGPRAQYF.

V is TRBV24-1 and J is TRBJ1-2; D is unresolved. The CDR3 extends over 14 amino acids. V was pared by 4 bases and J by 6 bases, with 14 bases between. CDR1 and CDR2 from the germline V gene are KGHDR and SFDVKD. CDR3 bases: TGTGCCACCAGTGACCGAGGGTATAAGGATGGCTACACCTTC. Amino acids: CATSDRGYKDGYTF.